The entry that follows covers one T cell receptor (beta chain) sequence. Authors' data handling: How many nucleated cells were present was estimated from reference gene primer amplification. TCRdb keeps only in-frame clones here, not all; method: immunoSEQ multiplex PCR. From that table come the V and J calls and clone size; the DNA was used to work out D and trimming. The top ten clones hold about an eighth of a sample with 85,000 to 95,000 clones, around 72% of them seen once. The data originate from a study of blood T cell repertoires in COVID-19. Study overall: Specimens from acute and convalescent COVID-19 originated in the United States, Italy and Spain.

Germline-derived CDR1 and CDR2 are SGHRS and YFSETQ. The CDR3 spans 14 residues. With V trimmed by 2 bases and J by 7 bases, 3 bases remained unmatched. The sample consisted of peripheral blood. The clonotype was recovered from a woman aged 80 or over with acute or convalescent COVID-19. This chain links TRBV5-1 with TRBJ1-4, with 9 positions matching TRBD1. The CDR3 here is CASSLGTGFEKLFF. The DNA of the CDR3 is TGCGCCAGCAGCTTAGGGACAGGGTTTGAAAAACTGTTTTTT. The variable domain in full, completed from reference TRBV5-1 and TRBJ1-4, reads KAGVTQTPRYLIKTRGQQVTLSCSPISGHRSVSWYQQTPGQGLQFLFEYFSETQRNKGNFPGRFSGRQFSNSRSEMNVSTLELGDSALYLCASSLGTGFEKLFFGSGTQLSVL.